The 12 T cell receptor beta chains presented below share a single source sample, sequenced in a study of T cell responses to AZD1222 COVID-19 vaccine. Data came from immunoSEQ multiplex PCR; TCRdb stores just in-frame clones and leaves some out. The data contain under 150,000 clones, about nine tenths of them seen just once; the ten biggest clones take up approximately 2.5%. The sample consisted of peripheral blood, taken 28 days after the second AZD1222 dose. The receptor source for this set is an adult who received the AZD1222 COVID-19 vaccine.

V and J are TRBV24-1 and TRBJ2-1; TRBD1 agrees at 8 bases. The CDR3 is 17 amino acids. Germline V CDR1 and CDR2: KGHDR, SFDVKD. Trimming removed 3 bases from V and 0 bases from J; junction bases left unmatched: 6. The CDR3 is CATSDAGGVSSYNEQFF. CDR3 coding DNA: TGTGCCACCAGTGATGCAGGGGGCGTAAGCTCCTACAATGAGCAGTTCTTC.

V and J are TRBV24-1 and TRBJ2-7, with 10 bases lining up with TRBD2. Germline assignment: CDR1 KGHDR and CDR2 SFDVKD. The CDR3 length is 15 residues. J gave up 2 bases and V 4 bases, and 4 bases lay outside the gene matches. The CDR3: CATSDPSGGTYEQYF. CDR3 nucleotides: TGTGCCACCAGTGACCCTAGCGGGGGAACCTACGAGCAGTACTTC.

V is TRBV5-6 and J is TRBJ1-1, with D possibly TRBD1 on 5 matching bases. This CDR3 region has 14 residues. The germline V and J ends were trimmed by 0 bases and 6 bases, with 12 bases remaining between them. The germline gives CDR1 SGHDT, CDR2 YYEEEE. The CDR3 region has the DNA TGTGCCAGCAGCTTGGGACCAGGGTACGCTGAAGCTTTCTTT. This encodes CASSLGPGYAEAFF.

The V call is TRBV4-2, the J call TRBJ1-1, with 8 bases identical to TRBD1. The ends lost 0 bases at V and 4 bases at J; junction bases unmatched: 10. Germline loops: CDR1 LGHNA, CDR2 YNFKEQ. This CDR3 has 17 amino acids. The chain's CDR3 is CASSQDLGQVKSTEAFF. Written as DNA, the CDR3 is TGTGCCAGCAGCCAAGATTTGGGACAGGTTAAGAGCACTGAAGCTTTCTTT.

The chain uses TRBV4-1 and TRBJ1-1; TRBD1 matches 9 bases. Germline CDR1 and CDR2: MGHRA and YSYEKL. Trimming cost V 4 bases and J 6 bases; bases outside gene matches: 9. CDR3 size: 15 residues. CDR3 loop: CASSLRTGEIAEAFF. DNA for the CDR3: TGCGCCAGCAGCCTAAGGACAGGGGAGATCGCTGAAGCTTTCTTT.

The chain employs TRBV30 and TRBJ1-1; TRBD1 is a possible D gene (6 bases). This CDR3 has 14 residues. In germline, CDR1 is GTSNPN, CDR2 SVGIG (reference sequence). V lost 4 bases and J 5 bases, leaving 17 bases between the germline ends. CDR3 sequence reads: CAWNPGGGATEAFF. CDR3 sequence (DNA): TGTGCCTGGAACCCCGGCGGGGGGGCAACTGAAGCTTTCTTT.

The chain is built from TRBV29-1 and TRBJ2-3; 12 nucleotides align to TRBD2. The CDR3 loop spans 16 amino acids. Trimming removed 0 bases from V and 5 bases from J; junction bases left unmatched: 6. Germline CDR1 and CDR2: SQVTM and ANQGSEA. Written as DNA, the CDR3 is TGCAGCGTTGAAGATGCGACTAGCGGGGGACAAGATACGCAGTATTTT. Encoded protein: CSVEDATSGGQDTQYF.

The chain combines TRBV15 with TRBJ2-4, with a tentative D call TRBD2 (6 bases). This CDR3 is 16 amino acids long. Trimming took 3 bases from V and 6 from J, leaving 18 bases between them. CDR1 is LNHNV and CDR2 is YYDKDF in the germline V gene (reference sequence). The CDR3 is CATSRGRGQALNIQYF. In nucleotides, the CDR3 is TGTGCCACCAGCAGGGGGCGGGGCCAGGCCCTAAACATTCAGTACTTC.

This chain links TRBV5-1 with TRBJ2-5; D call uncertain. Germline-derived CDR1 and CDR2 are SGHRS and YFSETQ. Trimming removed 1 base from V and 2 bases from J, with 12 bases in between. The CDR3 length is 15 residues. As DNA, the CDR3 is TGCGCCAGCAGCTTGACACCGGGTGGTCAAGAGACCCAGTACTTC. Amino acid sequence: CASSLTPGGQETQYF.

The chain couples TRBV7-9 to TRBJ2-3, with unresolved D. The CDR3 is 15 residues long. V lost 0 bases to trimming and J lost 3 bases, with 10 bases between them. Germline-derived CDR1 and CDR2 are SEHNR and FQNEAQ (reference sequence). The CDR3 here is CASSLAVGATDTQYF. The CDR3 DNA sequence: TGTGCCAGCAGCTTAGCGGTTGGCGCGACAGATACGCAGTATTTT.

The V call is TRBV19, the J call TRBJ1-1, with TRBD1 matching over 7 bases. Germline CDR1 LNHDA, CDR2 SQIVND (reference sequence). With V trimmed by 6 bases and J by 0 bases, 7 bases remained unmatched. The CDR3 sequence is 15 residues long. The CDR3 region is CASSPPGQLNTEAFF. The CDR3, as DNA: TGTGCCAGTAGCCCTCCGGGACAGCTGAACACTGAAGCTTTCTTT.

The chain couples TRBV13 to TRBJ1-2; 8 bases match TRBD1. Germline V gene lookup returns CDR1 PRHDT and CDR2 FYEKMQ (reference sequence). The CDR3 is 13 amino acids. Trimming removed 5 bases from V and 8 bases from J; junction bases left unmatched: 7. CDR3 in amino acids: CASSRDRRGGYTF. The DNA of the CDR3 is TGTGCCAGCAGCCGGGACAGGCGAGGGGGCTACACCTTC.